This entry is about one TCR beta chain. Germline values: CDR1 SGDLS, CDR2 YYNGEE. This CDR3 contains 15 residues. V trimming: 4 bases; J trimming: 9 bases; junction bases outside the gene matches: 11. A multiplex PCR was run with 60 Vbeta primers and 13 Jbeta primers. Clones were sequenced by immunoSEQ multiplex PCR, and TCRdb holds only the in-frame ones, with some missing. The repertoire has 150,000 or so clones, 80% of them found once; the top ten carry 13%. The sample comes from a study of cytomegalovirus exposure and HLA in healthy donors. This chain uses TRBV9 with TRBJ2-3; 10 nucleotides agree with TRBD1. The sequencing sample was made of PBMCs. This receptor was identified in a man under 40 in good health and CMV-seropositive. The chain's CDR3 is CASSLGQGGVATQYF. CDR3 bases: TGTGCCAGCAGCCTCGGACAGGGGGGCGTCGCGACGCAGTATTTT. The variable domain in full, with the rest retrieved from reference TRBV9 and TRBJ2-3, is DSGVTQTPKHLITATGQRVTLRCSPRSGDLSVYWYQQSLDQGLQFLIQYYNGEERAKGNILERFSAQQFPDLHSELNLSSLELGDSALYFCASSLGQGGVATQYFGPGTRLTVL.